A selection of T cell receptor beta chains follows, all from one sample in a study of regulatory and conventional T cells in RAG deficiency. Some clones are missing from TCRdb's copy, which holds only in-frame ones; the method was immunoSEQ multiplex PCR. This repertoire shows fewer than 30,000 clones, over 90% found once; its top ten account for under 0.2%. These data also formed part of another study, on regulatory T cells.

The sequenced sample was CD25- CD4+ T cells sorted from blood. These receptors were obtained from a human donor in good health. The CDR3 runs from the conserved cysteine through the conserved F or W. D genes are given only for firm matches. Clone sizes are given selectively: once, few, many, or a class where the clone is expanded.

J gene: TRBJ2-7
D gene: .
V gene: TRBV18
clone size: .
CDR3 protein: CASSPDSGSEQYF
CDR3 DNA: TGTGCCAGCTCACCGGACAGCGGAAGCGAGCAGTACTTC

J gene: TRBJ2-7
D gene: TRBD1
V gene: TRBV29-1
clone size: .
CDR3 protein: CSVLAVGQGSYEQYF
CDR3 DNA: TGCAGCGTCCTCGCGGTGGGACAGGGGTCCTACGAGCAGTACTTC

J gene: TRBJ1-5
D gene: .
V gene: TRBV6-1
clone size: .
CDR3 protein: CASSAGQPQHF
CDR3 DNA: TGTGCCAGCAGTGCGGGACAGCCCCAGCATTTT

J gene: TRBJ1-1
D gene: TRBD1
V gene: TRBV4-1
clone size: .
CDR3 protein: CASSQGLSGQGRIPSYTEAFF
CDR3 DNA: TGCGCCAGCAGCCAGGGTCTGTCCGGACAGGGGCGAATTCCCTCTTACACTGAAGCTTTCTTT

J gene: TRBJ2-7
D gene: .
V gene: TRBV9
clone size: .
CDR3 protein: CASSVGGRQVGEQYF
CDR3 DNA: TGTGCCAGCAGCGTAGGTGGGAGACAGGTCGGGGAGCAGTACTTC

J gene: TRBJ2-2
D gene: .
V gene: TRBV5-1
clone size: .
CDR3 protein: CASSSGGEVPGELFF
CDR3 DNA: TGCGCCAGCAGCTCCGGGGGTGAGGTCCCCGGGGAGCTGTTTTTT

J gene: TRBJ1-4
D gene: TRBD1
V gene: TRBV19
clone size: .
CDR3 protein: CASTPTGKNEKLFF
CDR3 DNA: TGTGCCAGTACTCCGACAGGGAAAAATGAAAAACTGTTTTTT

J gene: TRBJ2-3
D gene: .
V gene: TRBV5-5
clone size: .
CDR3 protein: CASSFTRLSTDTQYF
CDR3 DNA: TGTGCCAGCAGCTTTACCAGGTTGAGCACAGATACGCAGTATTTT

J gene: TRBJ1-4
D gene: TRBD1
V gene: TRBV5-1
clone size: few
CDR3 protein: CASSLVGTGEEKLFF
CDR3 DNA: TGCGCCAGCAGCTTGGTCGGGACAGGGGAGGAAAAACTGTTTTTT

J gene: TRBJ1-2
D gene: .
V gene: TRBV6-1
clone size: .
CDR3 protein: CASSPGTSVYGYTF
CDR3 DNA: TGTGCCAGCAGCCCCGGGACATCGGTCTATGGCTACACCTTC

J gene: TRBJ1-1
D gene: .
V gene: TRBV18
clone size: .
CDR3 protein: CASSQGQVLNTEAFF
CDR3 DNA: TGTGCCAGCTCACAGGGGCAGGTTCTGAACACTGAAGCTTTCTTT

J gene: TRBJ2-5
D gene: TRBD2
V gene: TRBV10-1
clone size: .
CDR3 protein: CASSDQLAGGRAQYF
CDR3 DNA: TGCGCCAGCAGTGACCAACTAGCGGGGGGAAGGGCCCAGTACTTC

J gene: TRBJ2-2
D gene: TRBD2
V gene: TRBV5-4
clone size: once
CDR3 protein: CASSTNGGAWGGELFF
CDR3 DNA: TGTGCCAGCTCCACTAACGGGGGGGCCTGGGGCGGGGAGCTGTTTTTT

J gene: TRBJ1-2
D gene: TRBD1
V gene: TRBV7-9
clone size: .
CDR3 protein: CASSFPGQGAFGYTF
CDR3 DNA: TGTGCCAGCAGCTTTCCGGGACAGGGGGCGTTTGGCTACACCTTC

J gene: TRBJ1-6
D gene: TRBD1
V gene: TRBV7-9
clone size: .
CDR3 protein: CASSQGWDRSNSPLHF
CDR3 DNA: TGTGCCAGCAGCCAAGGGTGGGACAGGTCTAATTCACCCCTCCACTTT

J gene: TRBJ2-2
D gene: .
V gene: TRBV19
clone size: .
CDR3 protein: CASSPNRGVRRTGELFF
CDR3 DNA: TGTGCCAGTAGTCCAAACCGGGGAGTGCGTCGCACCGGGGAGCTGTTTTTT

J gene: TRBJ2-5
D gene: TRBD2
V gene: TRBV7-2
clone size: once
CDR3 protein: CASSLTASGVQETQYF
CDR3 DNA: TGTGCCAGCAGCTTAACGGCTAGCGGGGTTCAAGAGACCCAGTACTTC

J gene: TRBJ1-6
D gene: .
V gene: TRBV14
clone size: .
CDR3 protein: CASSQTLNSPLHF
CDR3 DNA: TGTGCCAGCAGCCAGACACTCAATTCACCCCTCCACTTT

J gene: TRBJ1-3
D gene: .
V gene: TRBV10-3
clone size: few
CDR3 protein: CAIRNTQVTIYF
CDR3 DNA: TGTGCCATCAGGAATACACAAGTCACCATATATTTT

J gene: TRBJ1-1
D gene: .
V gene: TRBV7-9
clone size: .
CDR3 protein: CASSRGSNTEAFF
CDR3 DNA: TGTGCCAGCAGCCGAGGAAGTAACACTGAAGCTTTCTTT

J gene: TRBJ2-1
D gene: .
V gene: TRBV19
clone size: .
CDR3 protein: CASSRFESDNEQFF
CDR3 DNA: TGTGCCAGTAGTAGGTTCGAGTCTGACAATGAGCAGTTCTTC

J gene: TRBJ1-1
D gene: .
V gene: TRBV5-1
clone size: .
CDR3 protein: CASSLAGGSGAEAFF
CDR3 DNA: TGCGCCAGCAGCTTGGCCGGCGGGTCCGGCGCTGAAGCTTTCTTT

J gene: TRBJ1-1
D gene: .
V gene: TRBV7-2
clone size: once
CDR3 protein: CASSSPQQGWNTEAFF
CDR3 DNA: TGTGCCAGCAGCTCTCCCCAACAGGGATGGAACACTGAAGCTTTCTTT

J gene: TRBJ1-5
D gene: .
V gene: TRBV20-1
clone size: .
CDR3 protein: CSALGNQPQHF
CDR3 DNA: TGCAGTGCCTTAGGCAATCAGCCCCAGCATTTT

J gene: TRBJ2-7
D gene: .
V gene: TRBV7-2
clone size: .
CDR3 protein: CASSPGGGGWYEQYF
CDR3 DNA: TGTGCCAGCAGCCCAGGTGGGGGGGGCTGGTACGAGCAGTACTTC

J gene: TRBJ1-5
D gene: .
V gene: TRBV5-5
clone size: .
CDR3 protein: CASSLSQGNQPQHF
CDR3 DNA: TGTGCCAGCAGCTTGTCCCAGGGCAATCAGCCCCAGCATTTT

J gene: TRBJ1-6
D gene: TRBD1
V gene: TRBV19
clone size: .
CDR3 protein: CASTYRTGGFNSPLHF
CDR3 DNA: TGTGCCAGTACCTATCGGACAGGGGGTTTTAATTCACCCCTCCACTTT

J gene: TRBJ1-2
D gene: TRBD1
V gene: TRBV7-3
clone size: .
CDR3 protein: CASSLTGTGPPYGYTF
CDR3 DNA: TGTGCCAGCAGCTTAACCGGGACAGGGCCCCCCTATGGCTACACCTTC

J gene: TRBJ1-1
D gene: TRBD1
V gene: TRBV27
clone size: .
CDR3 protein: CASSPGGQGHTEAFF
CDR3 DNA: TGTGCCAGCAGTCCCGGGGGACAGGGGCACACTGAAGCTTTCTTT

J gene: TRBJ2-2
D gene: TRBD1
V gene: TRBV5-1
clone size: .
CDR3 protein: CASSLFPPDRGGTGELFF
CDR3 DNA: TGCGCCTCGTCCCTTTTTCCACCGGACAGGGGCGGCACCGGGGAGCTGTTTTTT

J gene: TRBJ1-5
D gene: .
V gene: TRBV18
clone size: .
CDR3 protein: CASSPTGNQPQHF
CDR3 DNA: TGTGCCAGCTCACCAACAGGGAATCAGCCCCAGCATTTT

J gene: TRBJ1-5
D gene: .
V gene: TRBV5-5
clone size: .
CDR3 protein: CASSLAGASNQPQHF
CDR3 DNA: TGTGCCAGCAGCTTGGCTGGGGCGAGCAATCAGCCCCAGCATTTT

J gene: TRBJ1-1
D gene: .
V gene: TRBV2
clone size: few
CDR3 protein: CASSETGNTEAFF
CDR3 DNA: TGTGCCAGCAGTGAAACGGGGAACACTGAAGCTTTCTTT

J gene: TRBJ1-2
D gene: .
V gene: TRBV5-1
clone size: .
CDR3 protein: CASSRSDEREGGGYTF
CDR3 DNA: TGCGCCAGCAGCCGGTCAGACGAAAGGGAGGGGGGCGGCTACACCTTC

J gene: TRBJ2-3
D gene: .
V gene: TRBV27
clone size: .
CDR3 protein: CASSPLHSGDTQYF
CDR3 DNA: TGTGCCAGCAGCCCTCTCCATAGTGGAGATACGCAGTATTTT

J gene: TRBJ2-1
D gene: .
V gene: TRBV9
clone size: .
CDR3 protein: CASSPHHSSGEQFF
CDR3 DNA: TGTGCCAGCAGCCCTCATCACTCGTCAGGTGAGCAGTTCTTC

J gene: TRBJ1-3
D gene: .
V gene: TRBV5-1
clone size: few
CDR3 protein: CASSLGLSGNTIYF
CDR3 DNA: TGCGCCAGCAGCTTGGGTCTCTCTGGAAACACCATATATTTT

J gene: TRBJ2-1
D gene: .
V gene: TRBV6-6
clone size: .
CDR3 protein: CASSYPGVYNEQFF
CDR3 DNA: TGTGCCAGCAGTTACCCAGGGGTATACAATGAGCAGTTCTTC

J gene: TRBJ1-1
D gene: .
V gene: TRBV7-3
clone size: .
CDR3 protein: CASSLGGGPNAEAFF
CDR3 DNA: TGTGCCAGCAGCTTAGGAGGAGGCCCCAACGCTGAAGCTTTCTTT

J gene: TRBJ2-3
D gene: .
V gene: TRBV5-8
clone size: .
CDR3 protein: CASRKLAGALTDTQYF
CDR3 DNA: TGTGCCAGCAGGAAGTTGGCAGGGGCCCTCACAGATACGCAGTATTTT

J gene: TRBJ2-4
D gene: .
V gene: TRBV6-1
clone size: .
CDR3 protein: CASSERSWNIQYF
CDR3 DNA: TGTGCCAGCAGTGAACGGAGTTGGAACATTCAGTACTTC

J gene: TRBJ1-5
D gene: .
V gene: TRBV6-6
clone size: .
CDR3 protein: CASSIGRGNQPQHF
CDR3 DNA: TGTGCCAGCAGCATCGGCAGGGGCAATCAGCCCCAGCATTTT

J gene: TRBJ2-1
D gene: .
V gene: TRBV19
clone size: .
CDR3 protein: CASSRLLASYNEQFF
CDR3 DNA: TGTGCCAGTAGTAGACTCCTAGCCTCCTACAATGAGCAGTTCTTC

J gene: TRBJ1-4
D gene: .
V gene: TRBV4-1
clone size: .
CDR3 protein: CASSQDIGSGHEKLFF
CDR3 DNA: TGCGCCAGCAGCCAAGATATCGGGTCAGGGCACGAAAAACTGTTTTTT

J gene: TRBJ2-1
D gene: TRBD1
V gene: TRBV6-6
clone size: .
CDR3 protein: CASSHPGQNNEQFF
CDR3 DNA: TGTGCCAGCAGCCACCCGGGACAGAACAATGAGCAGTTCTTC

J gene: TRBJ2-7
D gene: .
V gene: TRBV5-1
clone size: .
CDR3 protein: CASSLAGGSYEQYF
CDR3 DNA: TGCGCCAGCAGCTTGGCCGGCGGCTCCTACGAGCAGTACTTC

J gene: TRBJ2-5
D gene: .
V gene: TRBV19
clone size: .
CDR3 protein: CASSIVWAETQYF
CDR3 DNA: TGTGCCAGTAGTATAGTCTGGGCGGAGACCCAGTACTTC

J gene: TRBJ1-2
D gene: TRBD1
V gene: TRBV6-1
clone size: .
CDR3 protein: CASRGMTGRGGYTF
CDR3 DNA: TGTGCCAGCAGGGGGATGACAGGGCGTGGTGGCTACACCTTC

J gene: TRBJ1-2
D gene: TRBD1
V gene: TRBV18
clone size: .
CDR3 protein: CASSPLDRLNYGYTF
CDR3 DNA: TGTGCCAGCTCACCATTGGACAGGCTTAACTATGGCTACACCTTC

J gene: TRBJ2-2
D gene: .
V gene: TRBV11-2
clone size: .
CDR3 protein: CASSLDSYTGELFF
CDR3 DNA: TGTGCCAGCAGCTTGGACAGCTACACCGGGGAGCTGTTTTTT

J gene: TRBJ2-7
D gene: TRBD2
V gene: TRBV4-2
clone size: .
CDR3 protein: CASSRGGSGFSQPPEKSYEQYF
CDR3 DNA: TGTGCCAGCAGCCGCGGGGGTAGCGGGTTCTCCCAACCCCCCGAAAAAAGCTACGAGCAGTACTTC

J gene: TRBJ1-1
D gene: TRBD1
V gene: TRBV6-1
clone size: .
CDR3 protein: CASRTRGLGNTEAFF
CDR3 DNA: TGTGCCAGCAGGACCAGGGGGCTAGGGAACACTGAAGCTTTCTTT

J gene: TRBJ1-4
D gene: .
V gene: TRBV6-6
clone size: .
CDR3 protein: CASSFDEKLFF
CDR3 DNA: TGTGCCAGCAGTTTCGATGAAAAACTGTTTTTT

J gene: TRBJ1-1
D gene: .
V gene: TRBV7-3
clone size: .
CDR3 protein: CASSLGGGTEAFF
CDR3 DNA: TGTGCCAGCAGCTTAGGGGGGGGGACTGAAGCTTTCTTT

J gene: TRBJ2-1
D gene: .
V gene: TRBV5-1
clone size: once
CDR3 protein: CASSLEGIYNEQFF
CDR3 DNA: TGCGCCAGCAGCTTGGAGGGGATTTACAATGAGCAGTTCTTC

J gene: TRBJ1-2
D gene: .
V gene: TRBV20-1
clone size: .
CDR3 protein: CSARNSRGYTF
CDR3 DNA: TGCAGTGCTAGAAACAGCCGGGGCTACACCTTC

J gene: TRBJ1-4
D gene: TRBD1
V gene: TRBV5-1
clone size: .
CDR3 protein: CASSLALPGQGGEKLFF
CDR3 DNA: TGCGCCAGCAGCTTGGCATTGCCGGGACAGGGAGGTGAAAAACTGTTTTTT